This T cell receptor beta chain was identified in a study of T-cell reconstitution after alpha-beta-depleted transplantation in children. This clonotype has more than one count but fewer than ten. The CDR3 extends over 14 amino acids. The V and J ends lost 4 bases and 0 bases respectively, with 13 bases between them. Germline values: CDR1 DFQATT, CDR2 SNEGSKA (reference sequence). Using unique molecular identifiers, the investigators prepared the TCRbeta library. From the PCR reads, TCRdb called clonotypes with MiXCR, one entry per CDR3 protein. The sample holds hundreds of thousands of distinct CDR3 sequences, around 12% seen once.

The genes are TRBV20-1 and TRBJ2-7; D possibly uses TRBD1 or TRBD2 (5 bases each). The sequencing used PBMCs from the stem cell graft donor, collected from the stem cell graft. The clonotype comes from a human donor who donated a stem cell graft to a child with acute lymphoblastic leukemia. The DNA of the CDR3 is TGCAGTGCTACCGGGACCTCTTCCTCCTACGAGCAGTACTTC. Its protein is CSATGTSSSYEQYF.